One and the same sample provided the 22 T cell receptor beta chains below, sequenced in a study of blood T cell repertoires in COVID-19. Libraries were prepared by immunoSEQ multiplex PCR; TCRdb keeps only in-frame clonotypes and omits some of them. The table includes around 130,000 clones, 75% to 90% detected once. Specimen: peripheral blood. The receptors come from a man aged 70-80 years with acute or convalescent COVID-19.

The gene calls are TRBV28 and TRBJ1-1; D is unclear. The germline CDR1 and CDR2 sequences are MDHEN and SYDVKM. The CDR3 extends over 14 amino acids. The V end was cut by 5 bases, the J end by 5 bases, with 15 bases between. The CDR3 is CASSPDPRRTEAFF. The CDR3 nucleotides are TGTGCCAGCAGTCCCGACCCTAGGAGGACTGAAGCTTTCTTT. The whole variable domain, remainder taken from reference TRBV28 and TRBJ1-1, is DVKVTQSSRYLVKRTGEKVFLECVQDMDHENMFWYRQDPGLGLRLIYFSYDVKMKEKGDIPEGYSVSREKKERFSLILESASTNQTSMYLCASSPDPRRTEAFFGQGTRLTVV.

The chain carries TRBV7-8 and TRBJ1-1; 11 nucleotides match TRBD1. Trimming cost V 4 bases and J 2 bases; bases outside gene matches: 9. Germline V CDR1 and CDR2: SGHVS, FQNEAQ. The CDR3 spans 17 residues. CDR3 amino acids: CASSSVGQGAFNTEAFF. CDR3 in DNA: TGTGCCAGCAGCTCAGTTGGACAGGGGGCTTTTAACACTGAAGCTTTCTTT.

The V gene is TRBV6-5, the J gene TRBJ2-7; 7 bases are shared with TRBD2. Looked up from germline, CDR1 is MNHEY and CDR2 is SVGAGI. The CDR3 is 13 amino acids. With V trimmed by 10 bases and J by 4 bases, 10 bases remained unmatched. CDR3 coding DNA: TGTGCCACCCCGGGTGGGGGGGTATACGAGCAGTACTTC. Encoded protein: CATPGGGVYEQYF.

The chain uses TRBV5-1 and TRBJ1-1; unclear D gene. Per germline, CDR1 SGHRS and CDR2 YFSETQ. The CDR3 sequence is 14 residues long. Trimming pared 5 bases from V and 0 bases from J, leaving 11 bases between. The CDR3 DNA is TGCGCCAGCAGGTGGGAGGGCATGAACACTGAAGCTTTCTTT. As protein: CASRWEGMNTEAFF. The whole variable domain, filled in from reference TRBV5-1 and TRBJ1-1, reads KAGVTQTPRYLIKTRGQQVTLSCSPISGHRSVSWYQQTPGQGLQFLFEYFSETQRNKGNFPGRFSGRQFSNSRSEMNVSTLELGDSALYLCASRWEGMNTEAFFGQGTRLTVV.

This chain connects TRBV21-1 to TRBJ2-1; TRBD2, the table's D call, was not compared with the DNA. TRBV21-1 is designated a pseudogene. This CDR3 region has 14 residues. CDR3 DNA sequence: TGTGCCAGTGCCGGAGGGAACCCCTACAATGAGCAGTTCTTC. As protein: CASAGGNPYNEQFF.

V usage is TRBV5-1 and J usage is TRBJ2-5; perhaps TRBD2 as D (5 bases). CDR1 SGHRS and CDR2 YFSETQ come from the germline V gene. The CDR3 runs 14 residues. V was clipped by 3 bases and J by 2 bases, with 11 bases between them. The CDR3 reads CASSSLLGQETQYF. CDR3 DNA: TGCGCCAGCAGCTCGCTACTAGGGCAAGAGACCCAGTACTTC.

This clone was found once. V and J are TRBV3-1 (or the pseudogene TRBV3-2) and TRBJ1-1; TRBD1 aligns across 9 bases. CDR1 and CDR2 from the germline V gene are LGHDT and YNNKEL (reference sequence). V gave up 7 bases and J gave up 4 bases; unmatched junction bases: 13. The CDR3 contains 16 residues. The CDR3: CASTRRDRAKGTEAFF. CDR3 DNA: TGTGCCAGCACCCGAAGGGACAGGGCTAAGGGCACTGAAGCTTTCTTT.

V gene TRBV15 combines with J gene TRBJ2-3; TRBD2 matches at 8 bases. The CDR3 has 15 residues. The trim removed 9 bases at V and 3 bases at J, leaving 11 bases unmatched. Germline V gene lookup returns CDR1 LNHNV and CDR2 YYDKDF (reference sequence). The CDR3 loop reads CATSYGLAVTDTQYF. For the CDR3, the DNA is TGTGCCACTTCGTATGGACTAGCAGTTACAGATACGCAGTATTTT. The full variable domain, with the rest looked up from reference TRBV15 and TRBJ2-3, is DAMVIQNPRYQVTQFGKPVTLSCSQTLNHNVMYWYQQKSSQAPKLLFHYYDKDFNNEADTPDNFQSRRPNTSFCFLDIRSPGLGDTAMYLCATSYGLAVTDTQYFGPGTRLTVL.

The chain uses TRBV3-1 (or the pseudogene TRBV3-2) and TRBJ2-3; 7 bases line up with TRBD2. The length of the CDR3 is 15 residues. CDR1 is LGHDT and CDR2 is YNNKEL in the germline V gene (reference sequence). Trimming at V came to 1 base and at J to 5 bases, leaving 6 bases not matched to a gene. The CDR3 DNA reads as TGTGCCAGCAGCCAAGCTTGGTGGGGGGGAGATACGCAGTATTTT. It specifies CASSQAWWGGDTQYF.

In this sample, this clone turned up once. The V call is TRBV7-8, the J call TRBJ1-2; TRBD1 matches 9 bases. Germline lookup yields CDR1 SGHVS and CDR2 FQNEAQ. The J segment lost 2 bases and the V segment lost 8 bases, leaving 18 bases of the junction unmatched. CDR3 length: 18 residues. CDR3 in DNA: TGTGCCAGCGGCCTTCCCCGGGACAGGGAGCCATGGAACTATGGCTACACCTTC. Its translation: CASGLPRDREPWNYGYTF.

In this sample, this clone turned up once. The gene calls are TRBV29-1 and TRBJ2-1; 8 positions agree with TRBD1. The germline gives CDR1 SQVTM, CDR2 ANQGSEA. The CDR3 has 14 amino acids. J gave up 6 bases and V 4 bases, and 8 bases lay outside the gene matches. CDR3 sequence (DNA): TGCAGCGTTGCCCAGGGGGCTAAGTCCAATGAGCAGTTCTTC. This sequence encodes CSVAQGAKSNEQFF.

The genes are TRBV5-4 and TRBJ1-2; D is possibly TRBD1 (5 bases). The CDR3 is made up of 15 amino acids. Trimming pared 4 bases from V and 5 bases from J, leaving 18 bases between. Germline CDR1 is SGHNT and CDR2 is YYREEE (reference sequence). The CDR3 DNA is TGTGCCAGCAGCGAAACCTCAGGGAAGCCGTATGGCTACACCTTC. Translation gives CASSETSGKPYGYTF.

V is TRBV6-5 and J is TRBJ1-2; D is uncertain. V was cut by 6 bases and J by 7 bases, with 18 bases left in between. This CDR3 comprises 14 residues. The germline CDR1 and CDR2 sequences are MNHEY and SVGAGI. The DNA of the CDR3 is TGTGCCAGCAGCCCCGGGTCCAGAGGTGGTGGCTACACCTTC. This translates into CASSPGSRGGGYTF.

The V and J genes are TRBV2 and TRBJ1-3, with 7 bases lining up with TRBD1. The CDR3 length is 14 residues. Trimming at V came to 6 bases and at J to 4 bases, leaving 6 bases not matched to a gene. Germline V lookup: CDR1 SNHLY, CDR2 FYNNEI. This chain's CDR3 is CASSPDRVGNTIYF. The CDR3, as DNA: TGTGCCAGCAGCCCCGACAGGGTCGGAAACACCATATATTTT.

The chain recombines TRBV2 with TRBJ1-5; a possible D gene is TRBD1 (6 bases). With 0 bases removed from V and 0 bases from J, the gap between germline ends came to 18 bases. Per the germline V gene, CDR1 is SNHLY and CDR2 is FYNNEI. The length of the CDR3 is 19 residues. CDR3 DNA: TGTGCCAGCAGTGAAGCGGCTACAGGGTTAGGCTATAGCAATCAGCCCCAGCATTTT. It codes for CASSEAATGLGYSNQPQHF.

The CDR3 here is CASSLGWSRTDTQYF. The DNA for the CDR3 is TGTGCCAGCAGCTTAGGTTGGTCCAGGACAGATACGCAGTATTTT. The rearrangement links TRBV7-3 to TRBJ2-3; D unresolved. V gave up 2 bases and J gave up 3 bases, with 12 bases separating them. The CDR3 extends over 15 amino acids. Germline CDR1 SGHTA, CDR2 FQGTGA.

DNA for the CDR3: TGTGCCAGCAGCGCCGAGACAGGGGGCGAAGGTCGTAAGCAGGAGCAGTACTTC. It translates to CASSAETGGEGRKQEQYF. The chain couples TRBV9 to TRBJ2-7; 10 bases are a match to TRBD1. Germline CDR1 and CDR2: SGDLS and YYNGEE. After removal of 3 bases from V and 7 bases from J, the junction contained 19 bases not matched to a gene. CDR3 length: 18 residues.

The chain is built from TRBV6-5 and TRBJ1-2; 7 positions match TRBD1. Trimming cost V 8 bases and J 7 bases; bases outside gene matches: 13. The CDR3 is 14 amino acids. Germline lookup yields CDR1 MNHEY and CDR2 SVGAGI. The CDR3 DNA sequence: TGTGCCAGCGTCGAAGGGGGCGTGGCTAGTGGCTACACCTTC. It codes for CASVEGGVASGYTF.

The chain employs TRBV19 and TRBJ1-1; D is ambiguous. V was cut by 5 bases and J by 5 bases, with 15 bases left in between. CDR3 length: 14 amino acids. Germline V CDR1 and CDR2: LNHDA, SQIVND (reference sequence). The CDR3: CASSSSSGRTEAFF. The CDR3 region has the DNA TGTGCCAGTAGTTCATCGTCAGGCCGGACTGAAGCTTTCTTT.

This chain connects TRBV12-3 or TRBV12-4 to TRBJ1-5; possible D gene TRBD1, 6 bases. Trimming took 8 bases from V and 5 from J, leaving 13 bases between them. This CDR3 is built from 13 residues. In DNA form, the CDR3 reads TGTGCCAGCCGACGAGGACAGTATCAGCCCCAGCATTTT. Its translation is CASRRGQYQPQHF.

This chain connects TRBV19 to TRBJ2-4; tentatively, D is TRBD1 (6 bases). This CDR3 region has 14 residues. V was shortened by 3 bases and J by 2 bases, with 8 bases between the two germline ends. The V gene's germline CDR1 is LNHDA and CDR2 SQIVND (reference sequence). The chain's CDR3 is CASSIQGTKNIQYF. CDR3 DNA sequence: TGTGCCAGTAGTATTCAGGGGACCAAAAACATTCAGTACTTC.

This clone has a handful of counts. The chain carries TRBV9 and TRBJ2-5; the match to TRBD2 covers 13 bases. CDR1 SGDLS and CDR2 YYNGEE come from the germline V gene. CDR3 length: 16 amino acids. J was trimmed by 5 bases and V by 3 bases; bases with no gene match: 7. DNA of the CDR3: TGTGCCAGCAGCGCCCGGACTAGCGGGGGACGGGAGACCCAGTACTTC. Translation: CASSARTSGGRETQYF.